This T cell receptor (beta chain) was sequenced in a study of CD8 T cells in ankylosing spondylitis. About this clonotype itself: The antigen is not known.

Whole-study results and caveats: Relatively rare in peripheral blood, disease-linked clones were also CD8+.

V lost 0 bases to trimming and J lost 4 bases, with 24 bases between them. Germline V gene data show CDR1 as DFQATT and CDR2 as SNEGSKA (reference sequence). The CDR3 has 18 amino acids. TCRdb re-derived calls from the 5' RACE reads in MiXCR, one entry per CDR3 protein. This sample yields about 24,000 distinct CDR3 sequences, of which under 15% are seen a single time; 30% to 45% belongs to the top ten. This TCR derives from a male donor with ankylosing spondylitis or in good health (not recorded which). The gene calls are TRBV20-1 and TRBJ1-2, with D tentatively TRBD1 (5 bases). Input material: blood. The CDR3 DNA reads TGCAGTGCTAGAGAATTAGGGTCCATGATGGCAAGGGGCTATGGCTACACCTTC. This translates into CSARELGSMMARGYGYTF.